Shown below are 9 T cell receptor beta chains from a single sample sequenced in a study of blood T cell repertoires in COVID-19. Profiling relied on immunoSEQ multiplex PCR, and the TCRdb table lists in-frame clones only, not all of them. The data show some 200,000 clones, about 90% seen once. Specimen: peripheral blood. The origin of the receptors is a woman aged 70-85 years with acute or convalescent COVID-19.

The chain uses TRBV3-1 (or the pseudogene TRBV3-2) and TRBJ2-1, with TRBD1 as a possible D gene (5 bases). In germline, CDR1 is LGHDT, CDR2 YNNKEL (reference sequence). The V end lost 5 bases, the J end lost 9 bases, and 14 bases lay between the germline ends. CDR3 length: 13 residues. This CDR3 is CASSYRINTEQFF. The DNA for the CDR3 is TGTGCCAGCAGCTACAGGATTAACACTGAGCAGTTCTTC.

The chain uses TRBV27 and TRBJ1-6; TRBD1 might be the D (6 bases). The CDR3 is 17 residues long. Germline CDR1 and CDR2: MNHEY and SMNVEV (reference sequence). V was clipped by 4 bases and J by 0 bases, with 13 bases between them. This chain's CDR3 is CASSSPGQSSYNSPLHF. CDR3 nucleotide sequence: TGTGCCAGCAGTTCCCCCGGACAGAGCTCCTATAATTCACCCCTCCACTTT.

The chain recombines TRBV28 with TRBJ1-1; the D is unclear. CDR1 MDHEN and CDR2 SYDVKM come from the germline V gene. This CDR3 is 13 amino acids long. The V gene lost 2 bases and the J gene lost 6 bases, with 10 bases spanning the gap. The chain's CDR3 is CASSLTGVAEAFF. CDR3 nucleotides: TGTGCCAGCAGTTTAACCGGGGTCGCTGAAGCTTTCTTT.

This chain links TRBV7-9 with TRBJ1-6; possibly TRBD1 for D (6 bases). The ends were cut back, 5 bases at V and 8 bases at J, with 16 bases in the middle. This CDR3 is 15 amino acids long. CDR1 and CDR2 (germline): SEHNR, FQNEAQ (reference sequence). The CDR3 DNA follows: TGTGCCAGCAGCCGAGGTGGGGGCGAGGATTCACCCCTCCACTTT. As protein: CASSRGGGEDSPLHF.

This chain connects TRBV5-1 to TRBJ1-6; D remains ambiguous. This CDR3 region has 18 residues. The germline CDR1 and CDR2 sequences are SGHRS and YFSETQ. Trimming left V 0 bases short and J 7 bases short, with 20 bases between. The CDR3 DNA reads as TGCGCCAGCAGCTTGGCCTCCAGTCTCGGCGGCCCAAATTCACCCCTCCACTTT. This gives the protein CASSLASSLGGPNSPLHF.

The CDR3 DNA follows: TGTGCCAGCTCGCGGGGCACTGAAGCTTTCTTT. It yields the protein CASSRGTEAFF. J is TRBJ1-1 and V is TRBV3-1 (or the pseudogene TRBV3-2); D is unclear. CDR1 LGHDT and CDR2 YNNKEL come from the germline V gene (reference sequence). Trimming took off 8 bases at V and 4 bases at J, with 8 bases between the two ends. The CDR3 runs to 11 residues.

The chain joins TRBV6-5 to TRBJ1-1; D call uncertain. Germline CDR1 and CDR2: MNHEY and SVGAGI. V was trimmed by 4 bases and J by 4 bases, leaving 10 bases between them. The CDR3 covers 13 residues. The CDR3: CASSLPGGTEAFF. CDR3 in DNA: TGTGCCAGCAGTTTACCCGGCGGCACTGAAGCTTTCTTT.

The rearrangement joins TRBV6-5 to TRBJ2-7, with 9 bases that match TRBD1. This CDR3 region has 14 residues. Germline loops: CDR1 MNHEY, CDR2 SVGAGI. V dropped 5 bases and J dropped 0; count of bases not matched to a gene: 2. CDR3 coding DNA: TGTGCCAGCAGTACAGGGGGCACCTCCTACGAGCAGTACTTC. It encodes CASSTGGTSYEQYF.

The chain recombines TRBV19 with TRBJ1-4; D is undetermined. The CDR3 runs to 15 residues. V was clipped by 5 bases and J by 0 bases, with 10 bases between them. Germline V CDR1 and CDR2: LNHDA, SQIVND (reference sequence). This CDR3 is CASSSLSATNEKLFF. CDR3 nucleotide sequence: TGTGCCAGTAGTTCCCTCAGTGCAACTAATGAAAAACTGTTTTTT.